This passage covers 9 T cell receptor beta chains from one sample sequenced in a study of Ad26.COV2.S vaccination and SARS-CoV-2 variants. Regarding treatment: 19 received Ad26.COV2.S at low or high dose, single or two shots; roughly five received placebo; per-sample allocation not given. Sampling happened 63 days after the first vaccine or placebo injection. The table came from immunoSEQ multiplex PCR; TCRdb's copy has only in-frame clones and leaves some out. This sample has hundreds of thousands of clones, with approximately 92% found just once. The specimen was peripheral blood, collected in a trial of Ad26.COV2.S vaccine versus placebo. Every receptor here comes from a person aged 18 to 59 who received the Ad26.COV2.S COVID-19 vaccine or a placebo.

This rearrangement joins TRBV4-2 to TRBJ2-7; 7 bases fit TRBD2. J gave up 2 bases and V 4 bases, and 8 bases lay outside the gene matches. Germline CDR1 and CDR2: LGHNA and YNFKEQ. The CDR3 has 15 residues. CDR3 sequence reads: CASSRVGAGTYEQYF. The CDR3 region has the DNA TGTGCCAGCAGCCGGGTTGGAGCGGGAACCTACGAGCAGTACTTC.

The J gene is TRBJ2-3, the V gene TRBV12-3 or TRBV12-4; unclear D gene. The V end lost 2 bases, the J end lost 5 bases, and 2 bases lay between the germline ends. This CDR3 spans 11 amino acids. The CDR3 loop is CASSLIDTQYF. DNA for the CDR3: TGTGCCAGCAGTTTAATAGATACGCAGTATTTT.

This clone was counted once. This chain uses TRBV27 with TRBJ1-5; 8 bases align to TRBD1. V gave up 4 bases and J gave up 6 bases; unmatched junction bases: 8. CDR1 is MNHEY, CDR2 SMNVEV, per germline (reference sequence). CDR3 length equals 15 residues. DNA of the CDR3: TGTGCCAGCAGTTCCCGGACAGGGAATGTTCAGCCCCAGCATTTT. Encoded protein: CASSSRTGNVQPQHF.

The chain joins TRBV4-1 to TRBJ2-7; 7 nucleotides agree with TRBD1. Trimming took 1 base from V and 4 from J; bases not matched to a gene: 4. CDR3 length equals 14 residues. Germline lookup yields CDR1 MGHRA and CDR2 YSYEKL. CDR3 protein: CASSQGQGSYEQYF. Here the CDR3 DNA reads TGCGCCAGCAGCCAAGGACAGGGATCGTACGAGCAGTACTTC.

The V and J genes are TRBV6-5 and TRBJ1-6; no firm D call. V was pared by 2 bases and J by 8 bases, with 10 bases between. CDR3 length equals 14 residues. The germline V gene has CDR1 MNHEY and CDR2 SVGAGI. CDR3 coding DNA: TGTGCCAGCAGTTACGACGGGAGGGATTCACCCCTCCACTTT. Translating it yields CASSYDGRDSPLHF.

The chain joins TRBV10-2 to TRBJ2-1; tentatively, D is TRBD1 or TRBD2 (5 bases each). CDR3 length: 15 residues. Germline V gene sequence: CDR1 WSHSY, CDR2 SAAADI. V lost 4 bases and J lost 4, with 14 bases in between. CDR3 DNA: TGCGCCAGCAGTGTTTCCCTAGGGGAGTACAATGAGCAGTTCTTC. Amino acids: CASSVSLGEYNEQFF.

The J gene is TRBJ2-7, the V gene TRBV14; D is unclear. The CDR3 covers 12 residues. CDR1 and CDR2 (germline): SGHDN, FVKESK. The ends were cut back, 0 bases at V and 3 bases at J, with 3 bases in the middle. The CDR3 loop reads CASSQDYYEQYF. CDR3 DNA: TGTGCCAGCAGCCAAGACTACTACGAGCAGTACTTC.

The gene calls are TRBV6-5 and TRBJ2-5; D possibly corresponds to TRBD2 (5 bases). Trimming took off 8 bases at V and 1 base at J, with 8 bases between the two ends. The germline gives CDR1 MNHEY, CDR2 SVGAGI. The CDR3 runs 12 residues. The CDR3 spells CASHGVQETQYF. The DNA of the CDR3 is TGTGCCAGCCACGGGGTCCAAGAGACCCAGTACTTC.

V and J are TRBV2 and TRBJ2-1, with a possible D match to TRBD1 (6 bases). Trimming pared 1 base from V and 12 bases from J, leaving 13 bases between. Germline lookup yields CDR1 SNHLY and CDR2 FYNNEI. The CDR3 is made up of 13 amino acids. The CDR3 spells CASSEGRGSRQFF. In DNA, the CDR3 is TGTGCCAGCAGTGAAGGTAGGGGGAGCAGGCAGTTCTTC.